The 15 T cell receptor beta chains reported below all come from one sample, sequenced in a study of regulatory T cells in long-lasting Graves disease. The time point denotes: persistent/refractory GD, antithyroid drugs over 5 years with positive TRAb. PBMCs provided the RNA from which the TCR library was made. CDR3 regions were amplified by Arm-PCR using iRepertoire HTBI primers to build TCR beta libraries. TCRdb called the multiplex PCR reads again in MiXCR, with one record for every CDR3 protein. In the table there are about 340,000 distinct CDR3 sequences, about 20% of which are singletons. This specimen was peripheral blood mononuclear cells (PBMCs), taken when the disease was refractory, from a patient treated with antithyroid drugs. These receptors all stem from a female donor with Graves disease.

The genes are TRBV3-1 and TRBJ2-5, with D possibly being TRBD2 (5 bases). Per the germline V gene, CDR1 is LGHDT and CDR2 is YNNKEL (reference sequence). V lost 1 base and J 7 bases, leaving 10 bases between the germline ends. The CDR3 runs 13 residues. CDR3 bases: TGTGCCAGCAGCCAAGGGCCTGGAGGGACCCAGTACTTC. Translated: CASSQGPGGTQYF.

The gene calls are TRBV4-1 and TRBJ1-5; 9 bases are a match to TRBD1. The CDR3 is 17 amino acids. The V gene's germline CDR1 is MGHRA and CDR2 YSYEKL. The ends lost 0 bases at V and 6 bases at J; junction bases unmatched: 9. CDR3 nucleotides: TGCGCCAGCAGCCAAGAATCCGAGACAGGGGGAATTCAGCCCCAGCATTTT. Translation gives CASSQESETGGIQPQHF.

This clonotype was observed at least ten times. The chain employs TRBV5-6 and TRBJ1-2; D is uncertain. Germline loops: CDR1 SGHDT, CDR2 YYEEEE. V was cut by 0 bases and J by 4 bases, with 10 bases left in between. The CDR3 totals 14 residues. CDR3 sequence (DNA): TGTGCCAGCAGCTTGGAGTCCCCCTCCTATGGCTACACCTTC. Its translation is CASSLESPSYGYTF.

The CDR3 DNA reads TGTGCCAGCAGTTCAAGAACCGGACAGGGGACAACTAATGAAAAACTGTTTTTT. Encoded protein: CASSSRTGQGTTNEKLFF. The chain recombines TRBV27 with TRBJ1-4; 9 bases align to TRBD1. Germline V CDR1 and CDR2: MNHEY, SMNVEV (reference sequence). The CDR3 length is 18 residues. The J segment lost 0 bases and the V segment lost 4 bases, leaving 9 bases of the junction unmatched.

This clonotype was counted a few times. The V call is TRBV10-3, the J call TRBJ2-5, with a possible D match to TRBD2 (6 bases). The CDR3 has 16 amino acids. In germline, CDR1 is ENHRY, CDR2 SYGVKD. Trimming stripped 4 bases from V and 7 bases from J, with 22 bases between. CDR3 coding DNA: TGTGCCATCAGTGCGGGTGGGGAGGCCTTAAGGTCGACCCAGTACTTC. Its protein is CAISAGGEALRSTQYF.

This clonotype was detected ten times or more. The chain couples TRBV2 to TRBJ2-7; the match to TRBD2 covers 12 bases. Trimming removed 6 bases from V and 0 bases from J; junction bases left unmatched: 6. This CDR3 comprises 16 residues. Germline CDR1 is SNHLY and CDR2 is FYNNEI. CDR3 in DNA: TGTGCCAGCAGGGGGACTAGCGGGTTCTTCTCCTACGAGCAGTACTTC. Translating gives CASRGTSGFFSYEQYF. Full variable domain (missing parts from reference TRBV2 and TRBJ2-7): EPEVTQTPSHQVTQMGQEVILRCVPISNHLYFYWYRQILGQKVEFLVSFYNNEISEKSEIFDDQFSVERPDGSNFTLKIRSTKLEDSAMYFCASRGTSGFFSYEQYFGPGTRLTVT.

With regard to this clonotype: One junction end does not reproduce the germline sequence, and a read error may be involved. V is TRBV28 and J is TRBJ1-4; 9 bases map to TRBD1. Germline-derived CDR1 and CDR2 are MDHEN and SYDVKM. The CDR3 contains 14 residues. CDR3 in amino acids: CASSRTGDFEELFF. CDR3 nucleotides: TGTGCCAGCAGTCGGACAGGGGATTTTGAAGAACTGTTTTTT.

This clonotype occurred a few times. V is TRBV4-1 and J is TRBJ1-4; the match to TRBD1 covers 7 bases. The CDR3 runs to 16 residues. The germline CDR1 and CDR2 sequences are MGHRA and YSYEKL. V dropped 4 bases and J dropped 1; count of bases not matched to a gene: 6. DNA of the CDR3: TGCGCCAGCAGCCCCCGACAGGGAGGAACTAATGAAAAACTGTTTTTT. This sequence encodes CASSPRQGGTNEKLFF.

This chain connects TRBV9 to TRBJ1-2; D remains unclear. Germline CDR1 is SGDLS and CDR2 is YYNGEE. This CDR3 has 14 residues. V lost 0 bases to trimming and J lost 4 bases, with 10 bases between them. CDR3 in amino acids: CASSVGVESYGYTF. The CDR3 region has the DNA TGTGCCAGCAGCGTAGGTGTGGAGAGCTATGGCTACACCTTC. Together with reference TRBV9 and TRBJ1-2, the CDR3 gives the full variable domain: DSGVTQTPKHLITATGQRVTLRCSPRSGDLSVYWYQQSLDQGLQFLIQYYNGEERAKGNILERFSAQQFPDLHSELNLSSLELGDSALYFCASSVGVESYGYTFGSGTRLTVV.

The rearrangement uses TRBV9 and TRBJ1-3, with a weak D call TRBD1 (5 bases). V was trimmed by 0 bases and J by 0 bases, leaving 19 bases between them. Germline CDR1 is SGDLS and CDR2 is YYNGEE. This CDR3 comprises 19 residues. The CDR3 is CASSVGSAGRGFSGNTIYF. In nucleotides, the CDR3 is TGTGCCAGCAGCGTAGGATCTGCAGGTCGGGGCTTCTCTGGAAACACCATATATTTT. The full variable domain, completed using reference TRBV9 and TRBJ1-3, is DSGVTQTPKHLITATGQRVTLRCSPRSGDLSVYWYQQSLDQGLQFLIQYYNGEERAKGNILERFSAQQFPDLHSELNLSSLELGDSALYFCASSVGSAGRGFSGNTIYFGEGSWLTVV.

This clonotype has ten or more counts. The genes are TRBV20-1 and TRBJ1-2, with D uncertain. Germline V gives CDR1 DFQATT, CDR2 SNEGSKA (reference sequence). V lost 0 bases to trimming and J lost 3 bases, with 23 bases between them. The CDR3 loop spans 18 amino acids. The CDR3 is CSARDPLRRRGVDYGYTF. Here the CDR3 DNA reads TGCAGTGCTAGAGATCCTCTCAGACGTCGGGGAGTAGACTATGGCTACACCTTC.

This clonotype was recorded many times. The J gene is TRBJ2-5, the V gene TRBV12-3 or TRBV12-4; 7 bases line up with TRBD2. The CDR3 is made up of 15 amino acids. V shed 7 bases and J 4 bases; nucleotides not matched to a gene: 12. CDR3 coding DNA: TGTGCCAGCACTTTCGCGAGTGGGGGGGGAGAGACCCAGTACTTC. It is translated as CASTFASGGGETQYF.

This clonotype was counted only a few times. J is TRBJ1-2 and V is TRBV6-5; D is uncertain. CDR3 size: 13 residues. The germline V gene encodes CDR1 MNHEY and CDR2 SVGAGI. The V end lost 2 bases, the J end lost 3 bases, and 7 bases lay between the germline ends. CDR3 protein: CASSYPEYYGYTF. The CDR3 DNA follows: TGTGCCAGCAGTTACCCCGAATACTATGGCTACACCTTC.

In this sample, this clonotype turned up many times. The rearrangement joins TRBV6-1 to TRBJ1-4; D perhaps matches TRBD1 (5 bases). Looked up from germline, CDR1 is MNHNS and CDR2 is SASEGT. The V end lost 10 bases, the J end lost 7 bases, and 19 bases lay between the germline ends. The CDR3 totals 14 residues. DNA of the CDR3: TGTGCCACTAGAGATCTGGGGCTGGTTGAAAAACTGTTTTTT. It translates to CATRDLGLVEKLFF.

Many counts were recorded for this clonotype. The CDR3 coding sequence is TGTGCCAGCAGTTTAGGGACCGACGAGCAGTACTTC. It specifies CASSLGTDEQYF. V usage is TRBV28 and J usage is TRBJ2-7; either TRBD1 or TRBD2 may supply D (5 bases each). Germline-derived CDR1 and CDR2 are MDHEN and SYDVKM. V shed 2 bases and J shed 5 bases, with 7 bases lying between them. CDR3 length equals 12 residues.